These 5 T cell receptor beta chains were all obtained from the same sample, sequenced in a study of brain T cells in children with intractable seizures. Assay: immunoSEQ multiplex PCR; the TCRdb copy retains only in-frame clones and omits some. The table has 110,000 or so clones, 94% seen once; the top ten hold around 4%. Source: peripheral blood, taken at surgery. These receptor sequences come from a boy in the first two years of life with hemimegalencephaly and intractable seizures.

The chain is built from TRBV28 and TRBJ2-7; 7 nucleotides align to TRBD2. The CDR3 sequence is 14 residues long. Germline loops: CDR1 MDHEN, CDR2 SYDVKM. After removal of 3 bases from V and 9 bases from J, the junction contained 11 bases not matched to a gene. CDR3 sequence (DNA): TGTGCCAGCAGTTTCCCAGGAGGCGGGGGAGTGCAGTACTTC. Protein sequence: CASSFPGGGGVQYF.

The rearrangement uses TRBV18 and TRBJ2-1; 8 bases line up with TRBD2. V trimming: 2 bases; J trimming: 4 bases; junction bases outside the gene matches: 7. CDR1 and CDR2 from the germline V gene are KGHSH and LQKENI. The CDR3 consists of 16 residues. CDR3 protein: CASSPSLAGFYNEQFF. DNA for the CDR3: TGTGCCAGCTCACCAAGCCTAGCGGGCTTTTACAATGAGCAGTTCTTC.

Here the CDR3 DNA reads TGTGCCAGCAGACCTACAGGGGGCCCTGGAAACACCATATATTTT. It encodes CASRPTGGPGNTIYF. The chain uses TRBV6-5 and TRBJ1-3; 9 bases agree with TRBD1. CDR3 length equals 15 residues. The V segment lost 6 bases and the J segment 2 bases; nucleotides outside the gene matches: 5. Looked up from germline, CDR1 is MNHEY and CDR2 is SVGAGI.

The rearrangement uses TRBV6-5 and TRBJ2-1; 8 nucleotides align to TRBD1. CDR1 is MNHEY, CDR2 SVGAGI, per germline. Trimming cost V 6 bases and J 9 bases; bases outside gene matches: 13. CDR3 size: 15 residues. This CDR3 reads CASRPRDRFLREQFF. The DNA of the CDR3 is TGTGCCAGCAGACCCCGGGACAGGTTCTTGCGTGAGCAGTTCTTC.

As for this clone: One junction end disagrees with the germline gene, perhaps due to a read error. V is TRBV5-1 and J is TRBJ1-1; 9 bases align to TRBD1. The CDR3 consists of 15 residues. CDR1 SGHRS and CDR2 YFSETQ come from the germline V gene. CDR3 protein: CASSLEGTGNNEAFF. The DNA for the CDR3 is TGCGCCAGCAGCCTGGAGGGGACAGGGAACAATGAAGCTTTCTTT.